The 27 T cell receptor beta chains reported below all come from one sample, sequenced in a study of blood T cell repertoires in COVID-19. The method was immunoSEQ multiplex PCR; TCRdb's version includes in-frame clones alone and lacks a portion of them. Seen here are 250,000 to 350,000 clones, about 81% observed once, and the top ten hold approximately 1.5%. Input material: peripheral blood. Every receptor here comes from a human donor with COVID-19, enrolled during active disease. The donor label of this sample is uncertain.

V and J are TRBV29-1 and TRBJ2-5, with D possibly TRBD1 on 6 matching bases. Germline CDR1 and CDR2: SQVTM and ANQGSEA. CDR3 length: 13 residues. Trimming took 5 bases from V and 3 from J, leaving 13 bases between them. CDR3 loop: CSVSPTGEETQYF. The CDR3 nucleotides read TGCAGCGTTTCCCCGACAGGAGAAGAGACCCAGTACTTC.

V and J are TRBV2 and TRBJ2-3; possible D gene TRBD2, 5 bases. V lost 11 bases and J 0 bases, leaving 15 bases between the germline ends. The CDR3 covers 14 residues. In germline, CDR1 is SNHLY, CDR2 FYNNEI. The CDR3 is CAGKRSTSTDTQYF. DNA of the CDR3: TGTGCCGGCAAGCGGAGTACTAGCACAGATACGCAGTATTTT.

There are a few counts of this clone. Written as DNA, the CDR3 is TGTGCCAGCTCCTGGGCTAACACCGGGGAGCTGTTTTTT. It is translated as CASSWANTGELFF. The chain carries TRBV11-3 and TRBJ2-2, with D unresolved. This CDR3 is built from 13 residues. V shed 8 bases and J shed 2 bases, with 9 bases lying between them. Germline CDR1 and CDR2: SGHNT and YENEEA.

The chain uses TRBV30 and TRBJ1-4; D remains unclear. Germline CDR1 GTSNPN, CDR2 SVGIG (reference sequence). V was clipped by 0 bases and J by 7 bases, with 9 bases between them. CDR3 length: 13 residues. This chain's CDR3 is CAWSVQQSEKLFF. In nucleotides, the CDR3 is TGTGCCTGGAGTGTACAACAGAGTGAAAAACTGTTTTTT.

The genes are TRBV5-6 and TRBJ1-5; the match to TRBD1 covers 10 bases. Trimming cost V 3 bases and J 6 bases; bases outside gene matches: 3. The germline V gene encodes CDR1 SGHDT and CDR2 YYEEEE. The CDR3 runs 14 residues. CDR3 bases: TGTGCCAGCAGCTGGGGGACAGGGGTTCAGCCCCAGCATTTT. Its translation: CASSWGTGVQPQHF.

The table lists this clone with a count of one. DNA of the CDR3: TGTGCCAGCAGCGGAAGGGGGTTCAGTATTGAGACCCAGTACTTC. This translates into CASSGRGFSIETQYF. The chain links TRBV9 to TRBJ2-5, with D possibly being TRBD1 (6 bases). V lost 3 bases and J 5 bases, leaving 17 bases between the germline ends. The CDR3 contains 15 residues. CDR1 SGDLS and CDR2 YYNGEE come from the germline V gene.

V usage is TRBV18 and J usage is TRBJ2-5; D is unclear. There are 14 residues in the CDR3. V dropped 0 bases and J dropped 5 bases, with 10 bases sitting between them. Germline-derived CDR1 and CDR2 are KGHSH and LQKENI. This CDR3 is CASSPPSGSETQYF. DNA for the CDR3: TGTGCCAGCTCACCACCGTCAGGATCGGAGACCCAGTACTTC.

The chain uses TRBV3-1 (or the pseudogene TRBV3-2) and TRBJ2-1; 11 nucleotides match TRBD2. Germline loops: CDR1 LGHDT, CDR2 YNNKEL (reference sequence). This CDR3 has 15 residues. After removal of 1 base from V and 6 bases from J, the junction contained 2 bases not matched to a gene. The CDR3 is CASSQVSGRGNEQFF. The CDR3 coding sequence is TGTGCCAGCAGCCAAGTTAGCGGGAGGGGCAATGAGCAGTTCTTC.

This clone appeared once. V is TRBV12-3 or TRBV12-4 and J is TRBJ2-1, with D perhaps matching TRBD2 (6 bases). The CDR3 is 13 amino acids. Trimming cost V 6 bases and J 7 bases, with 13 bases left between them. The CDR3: CASSLAHGNEQFF. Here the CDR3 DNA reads TGTGCCAGCAGCCTAGCGCATGGGAATGAGCAGTTCTTC.

CDR3 protein: CASNGGGQGIVQPQHF. The CDR3 DNA is TGTGCCAGCAACGGGGGAGGACAGGGAATTGTTCAGCCCCAGCATTTT. The chain joins TRBV28 to TRBJ1-5, with 8 bases fitting TRBD1. Unmatched junction bases numbered 14, after V lost 7 bases and J lost 6 bases. Germline V gene sequence: CDR1 MDHEN, CDR2 SYDVKM. This CDR3 spans 16 amino acids.

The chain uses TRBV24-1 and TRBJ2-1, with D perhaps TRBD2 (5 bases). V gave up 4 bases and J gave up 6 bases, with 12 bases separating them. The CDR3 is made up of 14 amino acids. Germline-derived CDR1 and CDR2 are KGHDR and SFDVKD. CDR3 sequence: CATSDPASFNEQFF. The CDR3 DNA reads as TGTGCCACCAGTGACCCCGCTAGCTTCAATGAGCAGTTCTTC.

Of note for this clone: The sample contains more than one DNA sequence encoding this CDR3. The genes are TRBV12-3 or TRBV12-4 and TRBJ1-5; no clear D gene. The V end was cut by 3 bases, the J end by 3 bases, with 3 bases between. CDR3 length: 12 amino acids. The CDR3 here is CASSFNNQPQHF. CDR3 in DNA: TGTGCCAGCAGTTTTAACAATCAGCCCCAGCATTTT.

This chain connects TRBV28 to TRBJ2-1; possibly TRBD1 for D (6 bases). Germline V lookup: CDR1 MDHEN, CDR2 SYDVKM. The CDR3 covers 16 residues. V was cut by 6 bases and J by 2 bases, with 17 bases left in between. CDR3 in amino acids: CASSLHRDRAYNEQFF. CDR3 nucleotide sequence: TGTGCCAGCAGCCTACACAGGGATCGGGCCTACAATGAGCAGTTCTTC.

The CDR3, as DNA: TGTGCCAGCTCGGGTTACGGGACTCAGTACTTC. It yields the protein CASSGYGTQYF. This chain links TRBV11-2 with TRBJ2-7; a possible D gene is TRBD2 (6 bases). V lost 8 bases, J lost 10 bases, and 15 bases lay in between. The CDR3 extends over 11 amino acids. Germline CDR1 and CDR2: SGHAT and FQNNGV.

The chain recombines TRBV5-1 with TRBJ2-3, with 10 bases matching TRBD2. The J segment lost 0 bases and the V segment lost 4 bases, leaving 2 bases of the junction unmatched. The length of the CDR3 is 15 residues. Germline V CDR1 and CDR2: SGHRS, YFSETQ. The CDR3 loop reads CASSVLAGSTDTQYF. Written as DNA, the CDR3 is TGCGCCAGCAGCGTACTAGCGGGGAGCACAGATACGCAGTATTTT.

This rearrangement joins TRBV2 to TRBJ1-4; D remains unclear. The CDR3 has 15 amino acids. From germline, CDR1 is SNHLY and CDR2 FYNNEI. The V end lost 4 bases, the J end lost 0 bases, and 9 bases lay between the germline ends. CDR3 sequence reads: CASSAGDATNEKLFF. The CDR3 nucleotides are TGTGCCAGCAGTGCCGGGGATGCAACTAATGAAAAACTGTTTTTT.

The CDR3 DNA follows: TGTGCCAGCAGCTTAGGGGGCATACCCGAAGCTTTCTTT. Translating gives CASSLGGIPEAFF. The V call is TRBV7-2, the J call TRBJ1-1, with a weak D call TRBD1 (5 bases). V lost 1 base to trimming and J lost 8 bases, with 11 bases between them. Germline assignment: CDR1 SGHTA and CDR2 FQGNSA. The CDR3 consists of 13 residues.

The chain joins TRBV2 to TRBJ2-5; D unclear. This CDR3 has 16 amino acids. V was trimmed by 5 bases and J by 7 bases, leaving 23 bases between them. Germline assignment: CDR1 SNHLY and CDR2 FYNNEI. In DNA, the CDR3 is TGTGCCAGCAGTCAACATCAAGGCGGAACGCGTGGGACCCAGTACTTC. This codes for CASSQHQGGTRGTQYF.

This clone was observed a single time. Here the CDR3 DNA reads TGTGCCAGCAGCAATGAAGCGGGAGCCAATGAGCAGTTCTTC. This translates into CASSNEAGANEQFF. The chain links TRBV21-1 to TRBJ2-1; the listed D gene, TRBD2, was not tested against the DNA. TRBV21-1 is tagged as a pseudogene. There are 14 residues in the CDR3.

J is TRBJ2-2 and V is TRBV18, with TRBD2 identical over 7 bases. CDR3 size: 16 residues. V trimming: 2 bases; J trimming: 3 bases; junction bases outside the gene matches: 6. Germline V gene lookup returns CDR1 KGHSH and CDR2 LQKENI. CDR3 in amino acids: CASSPFRDYDTGELFF. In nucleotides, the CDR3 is TGTGCCAGCTCACCATTCCGGGACTATGACACCGGGGAGCTGTTTTTT.

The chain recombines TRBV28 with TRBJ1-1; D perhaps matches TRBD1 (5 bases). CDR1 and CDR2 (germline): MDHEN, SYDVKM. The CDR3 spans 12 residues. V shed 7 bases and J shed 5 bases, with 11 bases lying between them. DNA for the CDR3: TGTGCCAGCATGGGGGGTGGTACTGAAGCTTTCTTT. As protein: CASMGGGTEAFF. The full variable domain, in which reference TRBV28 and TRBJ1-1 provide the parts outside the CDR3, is DVKVTQSSRYLVKRTGEKVFLECVQDMDHENMFWYRQDPGLGLRLIYFSYDVKMKEKGDIPEGYSVSREKKERFSLILESASTNQTSMYLCASMGGGTEAFFGQGTRLTVV.

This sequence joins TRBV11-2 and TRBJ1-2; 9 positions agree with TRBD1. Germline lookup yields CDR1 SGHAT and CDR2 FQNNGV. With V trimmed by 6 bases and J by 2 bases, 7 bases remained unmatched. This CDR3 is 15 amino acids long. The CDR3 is CASRLTGTGNYGYTF. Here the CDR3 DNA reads TGTGCCAGCAGATTGACCGGGACAGGGAACTATGGCTACACCTTC. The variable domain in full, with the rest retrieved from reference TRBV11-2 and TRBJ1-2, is EAGVAQSPRYKIIEKRQSVAFWCNPISGHATLYWYQQILGQGPKLLIQFQNNGVVDDSQLPKDRFSAERLKGVDSTLKIQPAKLEDSAVYLCASRLTGTGNYGYTFGSGTRLTVV.

The CDR3 reads CASSASWTGEAFF. In DNA, the CDR3 is TGTGCCAGCAGTGCCTCTTGGACAGGGGAAGCTTTCTTT. The chain combines TRBV25-1 with TRBJ1-1; 8 bases agree with TRBD1. The CDR3 is 13 amino acids. Germline V lookup: CDR1 MGHDK, CDR2 SYGVNS. Trimming took 4 bases from V and 8 from J; bases not matched to a gene: 6.

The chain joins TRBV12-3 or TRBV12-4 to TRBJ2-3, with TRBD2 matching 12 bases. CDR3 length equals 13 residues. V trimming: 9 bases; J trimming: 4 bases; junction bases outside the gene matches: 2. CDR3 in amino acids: CASRLAGADTQYF. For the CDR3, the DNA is TGTGCCAGTAGACTAGCGGGGGCAGATACGCAGTATTTT.

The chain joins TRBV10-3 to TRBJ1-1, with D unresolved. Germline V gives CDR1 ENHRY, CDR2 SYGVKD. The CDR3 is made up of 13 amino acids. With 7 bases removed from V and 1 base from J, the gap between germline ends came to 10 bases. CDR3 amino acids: CAINSGENTEAFF. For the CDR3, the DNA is TGTGCCATCAATTCGGGAGAGAACACTGAAGCTTTCTTT.

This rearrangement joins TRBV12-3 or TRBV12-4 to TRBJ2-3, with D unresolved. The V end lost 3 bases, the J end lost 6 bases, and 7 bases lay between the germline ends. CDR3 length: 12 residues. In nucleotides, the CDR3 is TGTGCCAGCAGTTTGCAAACTGATACGCAGTATTTT. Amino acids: CASSLQTDTQYF.

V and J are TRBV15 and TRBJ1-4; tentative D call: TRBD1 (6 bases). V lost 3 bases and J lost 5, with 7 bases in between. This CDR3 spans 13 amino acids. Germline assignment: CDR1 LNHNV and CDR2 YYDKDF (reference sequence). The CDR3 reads CATSRGANEKLFF. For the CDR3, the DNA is TGTGCCACCAGCAGGGGGGCGAATGAAAAACTGTTTTTT.